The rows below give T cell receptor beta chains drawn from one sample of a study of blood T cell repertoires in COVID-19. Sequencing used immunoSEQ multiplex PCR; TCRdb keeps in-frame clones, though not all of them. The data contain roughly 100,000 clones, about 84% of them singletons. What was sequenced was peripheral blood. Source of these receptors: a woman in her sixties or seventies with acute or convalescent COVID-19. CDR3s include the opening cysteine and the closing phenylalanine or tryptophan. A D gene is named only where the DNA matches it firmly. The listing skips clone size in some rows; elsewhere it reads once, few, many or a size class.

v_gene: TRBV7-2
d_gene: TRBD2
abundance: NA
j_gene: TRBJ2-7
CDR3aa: CASSRPSGALEQYF
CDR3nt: TGTGCCAGCAGCCGTCCCAGCGGGGCTCTCGAGCAGTACTTC

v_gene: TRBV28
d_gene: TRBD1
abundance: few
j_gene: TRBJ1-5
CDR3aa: CASRGQGREQPQHF
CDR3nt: TGTGCCAGCAGGGGACAGGGTAGGGAACAGCCCCAGCATTTT

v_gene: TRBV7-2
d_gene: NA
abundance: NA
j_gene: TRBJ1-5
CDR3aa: CASSHEVGPQHF
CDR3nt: TGTGCCAGCAGCCACGAGGTAGGCCCCCAGCATTTT

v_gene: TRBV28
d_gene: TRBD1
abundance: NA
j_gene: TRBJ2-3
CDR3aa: CASSSRQGGTTDTQYF
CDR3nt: TGTGCCAGCAGTTCCCGACAGGGTGGAACTACAGATACGCAGTATTTT

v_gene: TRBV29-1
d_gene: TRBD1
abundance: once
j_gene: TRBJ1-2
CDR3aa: CSVNRGANNYGYTF
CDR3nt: TGCAGCGTCAACAGGGGGGCCAATAACTATGGCTACACCTTC

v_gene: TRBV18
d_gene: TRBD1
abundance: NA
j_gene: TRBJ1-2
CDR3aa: CASSPEGTGSAGYTF
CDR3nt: TGTGCCAGCTCACCAGAAGGGACAGGGAGTGCTGGCTACACCTTC

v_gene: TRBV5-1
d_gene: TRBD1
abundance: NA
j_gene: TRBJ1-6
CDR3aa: CASSLGQGPLLGPLHF
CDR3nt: TGCGCCAGCAGCTTGGGACAGGGGCCGCTCCTGGGACCCCTCCACTTT

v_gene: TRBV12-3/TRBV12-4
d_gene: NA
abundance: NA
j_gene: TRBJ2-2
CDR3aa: CASSFGFGELFF
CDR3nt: TGTGCCAGCAGTTTTGGCTTCGGGGAGCTGTTTTTT

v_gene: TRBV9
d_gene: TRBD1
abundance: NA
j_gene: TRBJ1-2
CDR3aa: CASSAPGQGFYGYTF
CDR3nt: TGTGCCAGCAGCGCTCCGGGACAGGGGTTCTATGGCTACACCTTC

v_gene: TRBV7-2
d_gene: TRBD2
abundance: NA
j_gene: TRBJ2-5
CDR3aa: CASSRASGGSQETQYF
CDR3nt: TGTGCCAGCAGCAGGGCTAGCGGGGGAAGTCAAGAGACCCAGTACTTC

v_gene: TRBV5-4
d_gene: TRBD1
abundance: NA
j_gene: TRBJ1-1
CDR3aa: CASRPTGGDTEAFF
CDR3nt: TGTGCCAGCAGACCGACAGGGGGAGACACTGAAGCTTTCTTT

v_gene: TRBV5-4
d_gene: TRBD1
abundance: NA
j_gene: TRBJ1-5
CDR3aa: CASSSQGTGGNQPQHF
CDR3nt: TGTGCCAGCAGCTCTCAAGGGACAGGGGGCAATCAGCCCCAGCATTTT

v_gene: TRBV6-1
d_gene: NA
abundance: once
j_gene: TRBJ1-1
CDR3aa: CASSDEGRENTEAFF
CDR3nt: TGTGCCAGCAGTGATGAAGGGAGAGAGAACACTGAAGCTTTCTTT

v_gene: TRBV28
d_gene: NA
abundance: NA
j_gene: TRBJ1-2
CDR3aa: CASSLGTSWGGGRNGYTF
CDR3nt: TGTGCCAGCAGTTTAGGGACCTCCTGGGGAGGAGGGCGAAATGGCTACACCTTC

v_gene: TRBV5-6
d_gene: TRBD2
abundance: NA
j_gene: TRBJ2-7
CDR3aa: CASSLRLAGGVSYEQYF
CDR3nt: TGTGCCAGCAGCCTCCGACTAGCGGGGGGAGTCTCCTACGAGCAGTACTTC

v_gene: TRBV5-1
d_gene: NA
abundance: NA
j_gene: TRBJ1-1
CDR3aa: CASSLGHLNTEAFF
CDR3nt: TGCGCCAGCAGCTTGGGACATCTGAACACTGAAGCTTTCTTT

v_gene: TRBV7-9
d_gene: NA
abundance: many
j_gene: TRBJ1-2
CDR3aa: CASSLATRLTYYGYTF
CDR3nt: TGTGCCAGCAGCTTAGCTACTCGACTTACCTACTATGGCTACACCTTC

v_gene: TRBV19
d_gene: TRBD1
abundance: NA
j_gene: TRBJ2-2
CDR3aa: CASSVQGPNTGELFF
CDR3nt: TGTGCCAGTAGCGTACAGGGGCCGAACACCGGGGAGCTGTTTTTT

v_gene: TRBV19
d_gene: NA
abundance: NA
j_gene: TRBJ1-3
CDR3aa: CASSGYSGSTIYF
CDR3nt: TGTGCCAGTAGTGGATACTCGGGGAGCACCATATATTTT

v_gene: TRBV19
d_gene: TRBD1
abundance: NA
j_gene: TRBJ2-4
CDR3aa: CASSTTGDGAKNIQYF
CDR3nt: TGTGCCAGTAGCACGACAGGGGACGGAGCCAAAAACATTCAGTACTTC

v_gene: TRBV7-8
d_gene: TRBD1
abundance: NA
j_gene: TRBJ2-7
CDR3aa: CASSLLQGTAYEQYF
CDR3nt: TGTGCCAGCAGCTTACTGCAAGGGACAGCCTACGAGCAGTACTTC

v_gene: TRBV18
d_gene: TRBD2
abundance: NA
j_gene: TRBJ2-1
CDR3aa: CASSAELAGTYNEQFF
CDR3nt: TGTGCCAGCTCGGCTGAACTAGCGGGAACCTACAATGAGCAGTTCTTC